The present T cell receptor beta chain was sequenced within a study of T cells in Graves' hyperthyroidism and ophthalmopathy. Regarding this clonotype: The antigen remains undetermined.

The V and J ends lost 1 base and 2 bases, in that order; junction bases with no gene match: 8. This CDR3 spans 17 amino acids. Germline assignment: CDR1 SGHRS and CDR2 YFSETQ. General study results and limits: The model made its ophthalmopathy prediction, and onset followed a median roughly six months later. Blood also contained most expanded thyroid clonotypes above 0.001.

Researchers took RNA transcripts and amplified the TCR beta CDR3 regions from them. HTBI primers were used for first-round RT-PCR of the TCR CDR3. TCRdb reprocessed the multiplex PCR reads via MiXCR and lists one record per CDR3 protein. The repertoire consists of 660,000 or so distinct CDR3 sequences, with 45% occurring once and the leading ten covering roughly 6.5%. This TCR was recovered from an adult man with Graves' disease, either hyperthyroidism or ophthalmopathy (not recorded which). The V call is TRBV5-1, the J call TRBJ2-7; TRBD2 matches at 11 bases. Sequences were obtained from peripheral blood or thyroid tissue (not recorded which). CDR3 loop: CASSLWGTSGDTYEQYF. The CDR3 bases are TGCGCCAGCAGCTTGTGGGGGACTAGCGGAGACACCTACGAGCAGTACTTC.